In its sample, the clone carrying this TCR beta chain was seen a few times. Ahead of thyroid surgery, no patient had received treatment of any kind. This sample is part of a study of metastatic and nonmetastatic thyroid tumors. Study-wide context: Thyroid patients, malignant and benign, had repertoires compared across blood and tumor or nodule tissue.

With 6 bases clipped from V and 4 bases from J, the junction kept 7 bases outside the gene matches. Germline V lookup: CDR1 LNHDA, CDR2 SQIVND (reference sequence). This CDR3 region has 15 residues. TCRdb ran MiXCR on the PCR reads. The table records more than 15,000 clones, over 25% of them present only once. The rearrangement uses TRBV19 and TRBJ2-1; 9 positions match TRBD2. The sequenced sample consisted of blood. The sequence was collected from a female donor with papillary thyroid cancer or a benign thyroid nodule (not recorded which). Some clones in this sample may be carry-over from other donors' samples. The DNA of the CDR3 is TGTGCCAGTAGCTATAGCGGGAGCGCTTACAATGAGCAGTTCTTC. Translating gives CASSYSGSAYNEQFF.